The 8 T cell receptor beta chains below come from one sample, sequenced in a study of T cells after yellow fever vaccination. TCRdb fed the 5' RACE reads into MiXCR, producing one record per CDR3 protein. The sample lists roughly 400,000 distinct CDR3 sequences; around a sixth were seen once. The source material was PBMCs, sampled before the yellow fever booster vaccination. The source of these receptors is a man aged 18-30 years who received the YFV17D yellow fever vaccine.

The chain uses TRBV15 and TRBJ1-5, with D perhaps matching TRBD1 (6 bases). The length of the CDR3 is 15 residues. V was trimmed by 0 bases and J by 7 bases, leaving 13 bases between them. CDR1 and CDR2 (germline): LNHNV, YYDKDF (reference sequence). The CDR3 bases are TGTGCCACCAGCAGAGATATGGGGGGCGGGCAGCCCCAGCATTTT. It translates to CATSRDMGGGQPQHF.

The chain is built from TRBV7-9 and TRBJ2-3, with D possibly matching TRBD2 (5 bases). Germline V lookup: CDR1 SEHNR, CDR2 FQNEAQ (reference sequence). The CDR3 spans 13 residues. V lost 5 bases, J lost 9 bases, and 15 bases lay in between. In DNA form, the CDR3 reads TGTGCCAGCAGCCCGACGACTACGGGCACGCAGTATTTT. Its translation: CASSPTTTGTQYF.

The CDR3 reads CASSPGTSGGNEQYV. The DNA for the CDR3 is TGCGCCAGCAGCCCGGGGACTAGCGGGGGCAACGAGCAGTACGTC. This chain uses TRBV5-1 with TRBJ2-7; 14 bases agree with TRBD2. Germline V CDR1 and CDR2: SGHRS, YFSETQ. The CDR3 runs 15 residues. V lost 4 bases to trimming and J lost 5 bases; unmatched junction nucleotides: 5.

This clonotype was seen more than once but under ten times. J is TRBJ2-5 and V is TRBV29-1, with TRBD1 matching over 8 bases. Trimming took 2 bases from V and 1 from J; bases not matched to a gene: 9. CDR3 length equals 16 residues. Germline V gives CDR1 SQVTM, CDR2 ANQGSEA. For the CDR3, the DNA is TGCAGCGTTGAACCCTCGGACAGGGAACCCCAAGAGACCCAGTACTTC. It is translated as CSVEPSDREPQETQYF.

This clonotype has more than one count but fewer than ten. The chain links TRBV20-1 to TRBJ2-4, with TRBD2 as a possible D gene (5 bases). Germline values: CDR1 DFQATT, CDR2 SNEGSKA (reference sequence). The CDR3 has 14 residues. The germline V and J ends were trimmed by 5 bases and 6 bases, with 17 bases remaining between them. The CDR3 region has the DNA TGCAGTGCTCCGGGGTTAGCAGGAGGAAACATTCAGTACTTC. It encodes CSAPGLAGGNIQYF.

This clonotype was seen many times. V and J are TRBV4-3 and TRBJ1-1, with TRBD1 as a possible D gene (5 bases). Germline CDR1 is LGHNA and CDR2 is YSLEER. CDR3 size: 16 residues. V was shortened by 4 bases and J by 1 base, with 16 bases between the two germline ends. CDR3 nucleotides: TGCGCCAGCAGCCCACTCGAGGGGAAGGGGAACACTGAAGCTTTCTTT. Translated, it gives CASSPLEGKGNTEAFF.

The chain couples TRBV5-5 to TRBJ2-2, with D uncertain. The V end was cut by 0 bases, the J end by 7 bases, with 13 bases between. The CDR3 sequence is 15 residues long. Germline values: CDR1 SGHKS, CDR2 YYEKEE (reference sequence). Here the CDR3 DNA reads TGTGCCAGCAGCTTGGCCTCAAGGGCCGGCGGGGAGCTGTTTTTT. Translated, it gives CASSLASRAGGELFF.

The rearrangement uses TRBV5-1 and TRBJ1-2; D is unresolved. CDR1 and CDR2 (germline): SGHRS, YFSETQ. The CDR3 consists of 15 residues. V lost 2 bases and J 0 bases, leaving 11 bases between the germline ends. CDR3 coding DNA: TGCGCCAGCAGCTTAATACCGGGCGCTAACTATGGCTACACCTTC. It encodes CASSLIPGANYGYTF.